This T cell receptor (beta chain) was documented in a study of sequential checkpoint blockade in melanoma. The study's findings and limits: Rising tumor T-cell fraction and clonality meant about 30 times likelier benefit.

Measured with immunoSEQ multiplex PCR; TCRdb has only the in-frame clones, and not every one. The sample shows about 10,000 clones, roughly 28% of them seen only once. Treatment in this sample: randomized to nivolumab then ipilimumab (arm A) or the reverse (arm B). With V trimmed by 5 bases and J by 8 bases, 8 bases remained unmatched. This CDR3 is built from 15 residues. CDR1 KGHSH and CDR2 LQKENI come from the germline V gene. On this clone itself: The antigen is undetermined.

The material sequenced was tumor tissue (inferred from file names), taken from a patient given nivolumab and ipilimumab in sequence. The chain uses TRBV18 and TRBJ2-1, with 11 bases aligning to TRBD2. This receptor was obtained from a human donor with melanoma. DNA of the CDR3: TGTGCCAGCTCAGATGGGACTAGCGGCCCCCATGAGCAGTTCTTC. Translated: CASSDGTSGPHEQFF.